This T cell receptor (beta chain) was profiled in a study of T cell changes during pregnancy in multiple sclerosis. Using immunoSEQ multiplex PCR, the repertoire was profiled, and TCRdb retains in-frame clones only, with some absent. In the table there are 65,000 to 90,000 clones, roughly 92% of which are singletons. A single count supports this clone. V lost 6 bases and J lost 0, with 11 bases in between. This CDR3 spans 14 amino acids. CDR1 is SNHLY, CDR2 FYNNEI, per germline. The sequence was collected from a female donor with multiple sclerosis, enrolled in a pregnancy study. Here the sequenced sample was peripheral blood, taken before pregnancy. The rearrangement uses TRBV2 and TRBJ1-1; D is possibly TRBD1 (6 bases). The CDR3 loop is CASSYGQMNTEAFF. CDR3 bases: TGTGCCAGCAGCTACGGACAGATGAACACTGAAGCTTTCTTT.